This T cell receptor (beta chain) came from a study of OX40 agonist ivuxolimab in advanced cancers. Study results and caveats: CD8+ T cells showed, on average, more clonal expansion than CD4+ cells.

Concerning this clone itself: What it recognizes is unknown.

TCRdb keeps only in-frame clones here, not all; method: immunoSEQ multiplex PCR. The sample shows fewer than 80,000 clones, over 75% of them seen only once. CDR3 length equals 16 residues. Germline V CDR1 and CDR2: SGHTA, FQGNSA. Unmatched junction bases numbered 10, after V lost 1 base and J lost 7 bases. The receptor was isolated from an adult with an advanced solid tumor such as melanoma, head and neck, liver or kidney cancer. Sequencing was performed on CD4+ or CD8+ T cells sorted from blood, taken in a trial of the OX40 agonist ivuxolimab. The chain is built from TRBV7-2 and TRBJ1-3, with 7 bases matching TRBD1. The CDR3 region is CASSLVSGGRGNTIYF. The CDR3 coding sequence is TGTGCCAGCAGCTTAGTCAGCGGTGGCAGGGGGAACACCATATATTTT.